This T cell receptor (beta chain) was found in a study of vaccination and CD4 T cells after COVID-19. Sequenced with the Oncomine TCR Beta short-read assay was DNA taken from cultured CD4+ T cells. One entry per CDR3 protein, called by TCRdb with MiXCR from the PCR reads. The sample lists 13,000 to 15,000 distinct CDR3 sequences; less than 35% were seen once. A word on this clonotype: Its antigen is still unknown.

Regarding treatment: roughly 10-day PBMC culture with coronavirus spike peptide pools or control peptides (ViraFEST assay). Germline values: CDR1 SGHNT, CDR2 YYREEE (reference sequence). V dropped 8 bases and J dropped 0; count of bases not matched to a gene: 4. The CDR3 is 14 residues long. The source material was CD4+ T cells from blood, cultured in vitro. This sequence joins TRBV5-4 and TRBJ2-3; TRBD2 matches at 9 bases. The receptor was derived from a human donor who had recovered from COVID-19. The CDR3 nucleotides read TGTGCCAGGAGTAGCGGGAGAAGCACAGATACGCAGTATTTT. Translation: CARSSGRSTDTQYF.